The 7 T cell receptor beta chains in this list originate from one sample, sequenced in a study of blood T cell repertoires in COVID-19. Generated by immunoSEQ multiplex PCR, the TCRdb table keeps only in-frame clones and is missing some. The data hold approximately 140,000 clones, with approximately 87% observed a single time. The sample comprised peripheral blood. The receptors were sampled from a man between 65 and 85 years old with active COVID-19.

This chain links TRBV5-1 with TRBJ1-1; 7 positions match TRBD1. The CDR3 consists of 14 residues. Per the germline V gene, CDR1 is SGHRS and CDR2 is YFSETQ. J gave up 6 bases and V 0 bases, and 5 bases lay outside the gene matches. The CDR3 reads CASSLGDSPAEAFF. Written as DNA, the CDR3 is TGCGCCAGCAGCTTGGGGGACAGTCCCGCTGAAGCTTTCTTT. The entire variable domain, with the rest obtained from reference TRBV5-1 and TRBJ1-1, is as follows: KAGVTQTPRYLIKTRGQQVTLSCSPISGHRSVSWYQQTPGQGLQFLFEYFSETQRNKGNFPGRFSGRQFSNSRSEMNVSTLELGDSALYLCASSLGDSPAEAFFGQGTRLTVV.

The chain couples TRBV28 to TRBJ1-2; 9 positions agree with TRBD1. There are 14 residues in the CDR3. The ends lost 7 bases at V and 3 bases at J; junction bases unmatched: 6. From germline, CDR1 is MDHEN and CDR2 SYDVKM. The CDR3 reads CASTGQGPYYGYTF. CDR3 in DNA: TGTGCCAGCACCGGACAGGGGCCCTACTATGGCTACACCTTC.

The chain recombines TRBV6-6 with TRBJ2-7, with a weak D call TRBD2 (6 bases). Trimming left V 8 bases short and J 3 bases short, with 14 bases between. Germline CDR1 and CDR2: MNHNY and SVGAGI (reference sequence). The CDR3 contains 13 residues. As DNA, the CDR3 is TGTGCCAGCGCACTTCTCGGGGGCTACGAGCAGTACTTC. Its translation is CASALLGGYEQYF.

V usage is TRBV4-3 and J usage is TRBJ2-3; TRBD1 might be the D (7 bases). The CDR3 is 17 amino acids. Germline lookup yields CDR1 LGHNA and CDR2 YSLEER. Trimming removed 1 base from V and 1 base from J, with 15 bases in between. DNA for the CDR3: TGCGCCAGCAGCCAAGCCCAGGGGGGATACGGCACAGATACGCAGTATTTT. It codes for CASSQAQGGYGTDTQYF.

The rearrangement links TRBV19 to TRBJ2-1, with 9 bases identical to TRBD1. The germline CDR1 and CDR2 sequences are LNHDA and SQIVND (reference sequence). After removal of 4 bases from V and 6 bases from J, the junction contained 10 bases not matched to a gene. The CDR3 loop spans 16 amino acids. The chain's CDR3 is CASSTWGQGSGNEQFF. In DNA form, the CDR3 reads TGTGCCAGTAGTACCTGGGGACAGGGTAGTGGCAATGAGCAGTTCTTC.

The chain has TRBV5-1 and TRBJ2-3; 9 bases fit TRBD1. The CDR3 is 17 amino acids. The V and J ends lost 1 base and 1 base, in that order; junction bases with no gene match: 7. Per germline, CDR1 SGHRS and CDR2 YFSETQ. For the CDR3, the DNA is TGCGCCAGCAGCTTGATTCCTCGGACAGGGGGCACAGATACGCAGTATTTT. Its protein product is CASSLIPRTGGTDTQYF. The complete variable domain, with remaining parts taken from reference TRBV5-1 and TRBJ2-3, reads KAGVTQTPRYLIKTRGQQVTLSCSPISGHRSVSWYQQTPGQGLQFLFEYFSETQRNKGNFPGRFSGRQFSNSRSEMNVSTLELGDSALYLCASSLIPRTGGTDTQYFGPGTRLTVL.

CDR3 nucleotide sequence: TGTGCCAGTTCTCGATGGGCTAGCGGTACTAGCACAGATACGCAGTATTTT. Amino acids: CASSRWASGTSTDTQYF. The chain couples TRBV19 to TRBJ2-3; 7 bases line up with TRBD2. The CDR3 has 17 residues. CDR1 is LNHDA, CDR2 SQIVND, per germline (reference sequence). J was trimmed by 0 bases and V by 8 bases; bases with no gene match: 14.